This TCR beta chain was identified during a study of T cells in Graves' hyperthyroidism and ophthalmopathy. Study-level results: Blood samples included most of the expanded thyroid clonotypes exceeding 0.001.

A word on this clonotype: Its antigen remains unknown.

Regions amplified from RNA transcripts were the TCR beta CDR3 regions. When the TCR CDR3 underwent first-round RT-PCR, the HTBI primer set was used. Each CDR3 protein gets one entry after TCRdb re-called the multiplex PCR reads with MiXCR. The data contain 540,000 or so distinct CDR3 sequences, around 16% of them singletons. CDR1 is GTSNPN, CDR2 SVGIG, per germline (reference sequence). Trimming pared 6 bases from V and 3 bases from J, leaving 8 bases between. This CDR3 contains 12 residues. The chain joins TRBV30 to TRBJ2-2; D gene uncertain. The origin of this receptor is a woman aged 25 to 39 with Graves' hyperthyroidism. Sequenced input: blood. CDR3 in amino acids: CACRSYTGELFF. In nucleotides, the CDR3 is TGTGCCTGCCGCAGTTACACCGGGGAGCTGTTTTTT.